This TCR beta chain was documented in a study of T cells in localized non-small cell lung cancer. General observations from the study: Adjacent uninvolved lung had the highest clonality, suggesting focused antigen responses. In the blood, greater T cell density corresponded to longer overall survival. Investigators sequenced only a single tumor region, leaving heterogeneity possible.

Remarks on this clone: Antigen: not known.

This CDR3 has 16 amino acids. Trimming removed 6 bases from V and 3 bases from J, with 21 bases in between. From germline, CDR1 is SGHNT and CDR2 YYREEE (reference sequence). This table comes from immunoSEQ multiplex PCR, and its TCRdb copy is limited to in-frame clones, with some not included. The sample holds about 33,000 clones; 90% to 95% are singletons and the top ten take approximately 7%. Specimen: peripheral blood, collected before any cancer treatment. The clonotype originates from a female donor over 55 with stage I lung adenocarcinoma. The rearrangement uses TRBV5-4 and TRBJ1-1; D perhaps matches TRBD1 (6 bases). The CDR3 is CASTLGGRGAYTEAFF. The DNA for the CDR3 is TGTGCCAGCACCCTCGGGGGGCGGGGGGCCTACACTGAAGCTTTCTTT.